The 5 T cell receptor beta chains below come from one sample, sequenced in a study of OX40 agonist ivuxolimab in advanced cancers. Sequenced by immunoSEQ multiplex PCR; TCRdb stores in-frame clones only, minus some. Altogether over 45,000 clones are present, approximately 88% being singletons, with the ten largest covering 1.1%. The source was CD4+ or CD8+ T cells sorted from blood, collected in a trial of the OX40 agonist ivuxolimab. The receptors shown here come from an adult with an advanced solid tumor such as melanoma, head and neck, liver or kidney cancer.

This rearrangement joins TRBV19 to TRBJ1-1, with D perhaps TRBD1 (6 bases). The CDR3 has 13 amino acids. Germline CDR1 and CDR2: LNHDA and SQIVND (reference sequence). V dropped 5 bases and J dropped 0 bases, with 7 bases sitting between them. For the CDR3, the DNA is TGTGCCAGTAGTCGGGGGCTGAACACTGAAGCTTTCTTT. Protein: CASSRGLNTEAFF.

This clone was observed a handful of times. CDR3 nucleotides: TGTGCCAGCAGTGTACAGGGAAGCTCCTACAATGAGCAGTTCTTC. This encodes CASSVQGSSYNEQFF. This chain joins TRBV25-1 and TRBJ2-1, with a weak D call TRBD1 (6 bases). The CDR3 contains 15 residues. Per germline, CDR1 MGHDK and CDR2 SYGVNS. Trimming took off 4 bases at V and 0 bases at J, with 10 bases between the two ends.

V is TRBV7-2 and J is TRBJ2-5, with a tentative D call TRBD2 (6 bases). V was clipped by 5 bases and J by 2 bases, with 9 bases between them. Per germline, CDR1 SGHTA and CDR2 FQGNSA. The CDR3 length is 13 residues. The CDR3 spells CASSRDLQETQYF. Here the CDR3 DNA reads TGTGCCAGCAGCCGGGACTTACAAGAGACCCAGTACTTC.

The V gene is TRBV6-5, the J gene TRBJ2-2; 7 positions agree with TRBD2. Germline CDR1 reads MNHEY; CDR2 reads SVGAGI. This CDR3 region has 14 residues. Trimming took 5 bases from V and 3 from J; bases not matched to a gene: 3. The CDR3: CASSRAGDTGELFF. The CDR3 region has the DNA TGTGCCAGCAGTCGGGCGGGAGACACCGGGGAGCTGTTTTTT.

This chain links TRBV5-4 with TRBJ2-5; 9 bases map to TRBD2. This CDR3 is 15 amino acids long. Germline CDR1 and CDR2: SGHNT and YYREEE (reference sequence). V lost 3 bases, J lost 4 bases, and 7 bases stayed unmatched. The CDR3 spells CASSSGLAVLETQYF. DNA for the CDR3: TGTGCCAGCAGCTCGGGACTAGCTGTATTAGAGACCCAGTACTTC.